The TCR beta chain described here comes from a study of T-cell reconstitution after alpha-beta-depleted transplantation in children. General study points: Reportedly, only several hundred clones from non-depleted graft cells drove alpha-beta T-cell counts at about two months. T-cell counts and diversity at one year post-transplant came mainly from newly produced T cells. For some patients, TCRbeta diversity was high at day 60 because of recipient T cells and thymic progenitors that survived.

The TCRbeta library was prepared with unique molecular identifiers. TCRdb reprocessed the PCR reads with MiXCR, giving one entry per CDR3 protein. The sample has roughly 670,000 distinct CDR3 sequences, around 12% seen once. With 6 bases removed from V and 2 bases from J, the gap between germline ends came to 13 bases. Looked up from germline, CDR1 is SQVTM and CDR2 is ANQGSEA. This CDR3 contains 14 residues. This clonotype showed up many times. Its matching antigen is unknown. V and J are TRBV29-1 and TRBJ2-2; possibly TRBD1 for D (5 bases). Sample: PBMCs, taken before TCRalphabeta/CD19-depleted stem cell transplant. The sequence was obtained from a girl aged 2-15 years with congenital amegakaryocytic thrombocytopenia, due to receive a stem cell transplant. The CDR3 sequence: CSVHQGSNTGELFF. Here the CDR3 DNA reads TGCAGCGTCCACCAGGGTAGTAACACCGGGGAGCTGTTTTTT.